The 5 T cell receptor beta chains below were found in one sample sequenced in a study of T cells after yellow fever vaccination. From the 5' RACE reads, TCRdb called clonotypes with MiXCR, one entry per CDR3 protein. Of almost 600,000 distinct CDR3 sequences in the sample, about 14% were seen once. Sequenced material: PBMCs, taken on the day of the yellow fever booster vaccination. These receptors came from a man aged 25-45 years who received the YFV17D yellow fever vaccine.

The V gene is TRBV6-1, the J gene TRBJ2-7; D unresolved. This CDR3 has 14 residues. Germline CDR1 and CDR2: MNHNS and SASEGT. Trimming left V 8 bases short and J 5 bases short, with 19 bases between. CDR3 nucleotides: TGTGCCAGCTGTCCTAGTGGGTCTGGGGACGAGCAGTACTTC. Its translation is CASCPSGSGDEQYF.

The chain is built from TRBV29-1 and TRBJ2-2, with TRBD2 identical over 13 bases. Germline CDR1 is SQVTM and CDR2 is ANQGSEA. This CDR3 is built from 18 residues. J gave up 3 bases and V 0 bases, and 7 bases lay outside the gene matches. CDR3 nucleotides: TGCAGCGTTGAAGACCCACTAGCGGGAGGGCCTGACACCGGGGAGCTGTTTTTT. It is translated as CSVEDPLAGGPDTGELFF.

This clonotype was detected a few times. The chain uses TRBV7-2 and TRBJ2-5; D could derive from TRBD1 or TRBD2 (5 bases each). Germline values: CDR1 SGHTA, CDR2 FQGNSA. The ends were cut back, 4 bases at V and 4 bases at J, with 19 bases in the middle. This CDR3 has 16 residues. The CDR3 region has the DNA TGTGCCAGCAGCTCCATAGCGAGGGGTGGTGGAGAGACCCAGTACTTC. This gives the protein CASSSIARGGGETQYF.

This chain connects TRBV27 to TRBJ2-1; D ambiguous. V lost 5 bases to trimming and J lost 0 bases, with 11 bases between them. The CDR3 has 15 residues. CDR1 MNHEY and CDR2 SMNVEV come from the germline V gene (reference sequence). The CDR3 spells CASSQVLSSYNEQFF. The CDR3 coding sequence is TGTGCCAGCAGTCAAGTATTAAGCTCCTACAATGAGCAGTTCTTC.

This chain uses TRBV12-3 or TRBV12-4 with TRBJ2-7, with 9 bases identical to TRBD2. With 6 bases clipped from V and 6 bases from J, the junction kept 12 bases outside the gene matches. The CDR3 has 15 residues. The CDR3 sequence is CASRYIGTSPGEQYF. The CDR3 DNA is TGTGCCAGCAGATATATCGGGACTAGCCCCGGCGAGCAGTACTTC.